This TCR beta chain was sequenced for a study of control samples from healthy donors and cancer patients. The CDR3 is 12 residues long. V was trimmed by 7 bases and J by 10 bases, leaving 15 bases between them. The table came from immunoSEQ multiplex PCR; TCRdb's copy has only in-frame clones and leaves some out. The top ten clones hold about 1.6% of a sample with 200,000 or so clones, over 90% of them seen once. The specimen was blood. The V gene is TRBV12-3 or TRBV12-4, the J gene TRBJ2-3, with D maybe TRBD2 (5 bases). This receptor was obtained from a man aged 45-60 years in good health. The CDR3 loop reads CASTSDSSPQYF. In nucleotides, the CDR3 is TGTGCCAGCACCTCGGACTCCTCCCCGCAGTATTTT.